This is a list of T cell receptor beta chains from one sample in a study of cytomegalovirus exposure and HLA in healthy donors. Sequencing was performed with immunoSEQ multiplex PCR; in TCRdb, only in-frame clones are kept and a portion is missing. The repertoire holds about 82,000 clones, with 60% to 80% as singletons. The source material was PBMCs. The receptor set was obtained from a woman aged 50 to 60 in good health and CMV-seropositive. The CDR3 runs from the conserved cysteine through the conserved F or W. The D gene is left open where the match is weak. Where a row states a size, it is once, few, many or the class of an expanded clone; other rows omit it.

j_gene: TRBJ2-1; v_gene: TRBV11-3; abundance: NA; d_gene: NA; CDR3aa: CASSLVASSYNEQFF; CDR3nt: TGTGCCAGCAGCTTAGTGGCAAGCTCCTACAATGAGCAGTTCTTC
j_gene: TRBJ2-7; v_gene: TRBV11-3; abundance: NA; d_gene: TRBD2; CDR3aa: CASGEGFRSEQYF; CDR3nt: TGTGCCAGCGGGGAGGGGTTTCGGTCCGAGCAGTACTTC
j_gene: TRBJ1-1; v_gene: TRBV2; abundance: NA; d_gene: NA; CDR3aa: CASSFQAPGVITEAFF; CDR3nt: TGTGCCAGCAGCTTCCAGGCGCCGGGGGTTATCACTGAAGCTTTCTTT
j_gene: TRBJ2-7; v_gene: TRBV5-1; abundance: NA; d_gene: TRBD2; CDR3aa: CASSLLTGTSADEQYF; CDR3nt: TGCGCCAGCAGCTTGCTCACCGGGACTAGCGCTGACGAGCAGTACTTC
j_gene: TRBJ1-1; v_gene: TRBV19; abundance: once; d_gene: TRBD1; CDR3aa: CASSIALGQPNTEAFF; CDR3nt: TGTGCCAGTAGTATAGCCTTGGGACAGCCGAACACTGAAGCTTTCTTT
j_gene: TRBJ2-7; v_gene: TRBV5-4; abundance: NA; d_gene: TRBD2; CDR3aa: CASSDPGLAGEQYF; CDR3nt: TGTGCCAGCAGCGATCCGGGACTAGCGGGGGAGCAGTACTTC
j_gene: TRBJ2-4; v_gene: TRBV19; abundance: NA; d_gene: TRBD1; CDR3aa: CASSAGTGGFGTKNIQYF; CDR3nt: TGTGCCAGTAGTGCCGGGACAGGCGGGTTTGGTACCAAAAACATTCAGTACTTC
j_gene: TRBJ1-1; v_gene: TRBV30; abundance: few; d_gene: NA; CDR3aa: CAWSISGSPNTEAFF; CDR3nt: TGTGCCTGGAGTATTTCAGGGTCCCCGAACACTGAAGCTTTCTTT
j_gene: TRBJ2-6; v_gene: TRBV28; abundance: NA; d_gene: NA; CDR3aa: CASRDRGTGANVLTF; CDR3nt: TGTGCCAGCAGGGACCGGGGGACTGGGGCCAACGTCCTGACTTTC
j_gene: TRBJ2-7; v_gene: TRBV5-6; abundance: few; d_gene: TRBD1; CDR3aa: CASSLDGQGRGYEQYF; CDR3nt: TGTGCCAGCAGCTTGGACGGACAGGGGAGGGGCTACGAGCAGTACTTC
j_gene: TRBJ2-7; v_gene: TRBV4-1; abundance: NA; d_gene: TRBD1; CDR3aa: CASSQPPGQGVEQYF; CDR3nt: TGCGCCAGCAGCCAACCTCCGGGACAGGGTGTCGAGCAGTACTTC
j_gene: TRBJ1-2; v_gene: TRBV30; abundance: NA; d_gene: TRBD1; CDR3aa: CAWSLQGQEGIYGYTF; CDR3nt: TGTGCCTGGAGTCTACAAGGACAGGAGGGGATTTATGGCTACACCTTC
j_gene: TRBJ2-1; v_gene: TRBV29-1; abundance: NA; d_gene: NA; CDR3aa: CSVGTVSYNEQFF; CDR3nt: TGCAGCGTTGGTACGGTATCCTACAATGAGCAGTTCTTC
j_gene: TRBJ1-1; v_gene: TRBV27; abundance: NA; d_gene: NA; CDR3aa: CASSLTGLTEAFF; CDR3nt: TGTGCCAGCAGTCTCACAGGATTGACTGAAGCTTTCTTT
j_gene: TRBJ2-3; v_gene: TRBV2; abundance: NA; d_gene: NA; CDR3aa: CASRELAASTDTQYF; CDR3nt: TGTGCCAGCAGGGAATTAGCAGCCAGCACAGATACGCAGTATTTT
j_gene: TRBJ1-1; v_gene: TRBV6-5; abundance: NA; d_gene: NA; CDR3aa: CASTGPSGNTEAFF; CDR3nt: TGTGCCAGCACCGGCCCGTCGGGGAACACTGAAGCTTTCTTT
j_gene: TRBJ2-1; v_gene: TRBV29-1; abundance: NA; d_gene: TRBD2; CDR3aa: CSVALVAGRYNEQFF; CDR3nt: TGCAGCGTTGCCCTGGTAGCGGGACGATACAATGAGCAGTTCTTC
j_gene: TRBJ2-3; v_gene: TRBV5-1; abundance: few; d_gene: TRBD1; CDR3aa: CASSLGDRDTDTQYF; CDR3nt: TGCGCCAGCAGCCTTGGGGACAGGGACACAGATACGCAGTATTTT
j_gene: TRBJ1-1; v_gene: TRBV30; abundance: NA; d_gene: NA; CDR3aa: CAWIRDSTEAFF; CDR3nt: TGTGCCTGGATCAGGGATTCCACTGAAGCTTTCTTT
j_gene: TRBJ1-3; v_gene: TRBV10-3; abundance: NA; d_gene: NA; CDR3aa: CAISSSGNTIYF; CDR3nt: TGTGCCATCAGTTCTTCTGGAAACACCATATATTTT
j_gene: TRBJ2-7; v_gene: TRBV4-1; abundance: NA; d_gene: NA; CDR3aa: CVSSQDGKGAYEQYF; CDR3nt: TGCGTCAGCAGCCAAGATGGAAAAGGAGCCTACGAGCAGTACTTC
j_gene: TRBJ1-5; v_gene: TRBV19; abundance: NA; d_gene: TRBD1; CDR3aa: CASSIVWTGDNQPQHF; CDR3nt: TGTGCCAGTAGTATCGTTTGGACAGGGGACAATCAGCCCCAGCATTTT
j_gene: TRBJ2-5; v_gene: TRBV10-3; abundance: NA; d_gene: TRBD1; CDR3aa: CAISEWGQVQETQYF; CDR3nt: TGTGCCATCAGTGAATGGGGACAGGTTCAAGAGACCCAGTACTTC
j_gene: TRBJ1-3; v_gene: TRBV9; abundance: NA; d_gene: NA; CDR3aa: CASSPPGNTIYF; CDR3nt: TGTGCCAGCAGCCCTCCTGGAAACACCATATATTTT
j_gene: TRBJ2-3; v_gene: TRBV6-6; abundance: NA; d_gene: NA; CDR3aa: CASRHTDTQYF; CDR3nt: TGTGCCAGCAGACACACAGATACGCAGTATTTT
j_gene: TRBJ2-3; v_gene: TRBV10-3; abundance: NA; d_gene: TRBD2; CDR3aa: CAITSGSTDTQYF; CDR3nt: TGTGCCATCACTAGCGGGAGCACAGATACGCAGTATTTT
j_gene: TRBJ2-5; v_gene: TRBV10-1; abundance: NA; d_gene: NA; CDR3aa: CASSEGGGETQYF; CDR3nt: TGCGCCAGCAGTGAAGGTGGCGGGGAGACCCAGTACTTC